Listed below are T cell receptor beta chains from one sample, sequenced in a study of blood T cell repertoires in COVID-19. Method: immunoSEQ multiplex PCR; TCRdb's copy keeps in-frame clones and lacks some. The sample lists 300,000 to 400,000 clones, 90% occurring once. The material sequenced was PBMCs or T cells enriched from blood (not recorded which). The receptors derive from a woman aged 30 to 39 who had been exposed to COVID-19. The CDR3 runs from the conserved cysteine through the conserved F or W. The order of the fields is J gene, CDR3 length, clone size, V gene, CDR3 protein. Size values are once, few and many counts, or a class for expanded clones, and some rows have none.

>TRBJ1-3|13|-|TRBV2
CASGGVTGNTIYF
>TRBJ1-3|16|-|TRBV5-6
CASSLQVRSSGNTIYF
>TRBJ1-1|13|few|TRBV11-3
CASSVYRGTEAFF
>TRBJ1-1|16|once|TRBV2
CVTNRDRGRSGTEAFF
>TRBJ2-2|17|-|TRBV10-3
CAISDTSGGTNTGELFF
>TRBJ1-5|14|-|TRBV4-2
CASSQDGYNQPQHF
>TRBJ1-5|17|-|TRBV5-5
CASSSGQGAYSNQPQHF
>TRBJ2-3|18|once|TRBV7-5
CARSPPRDRGLGTDTQYF
>TRBJ2-3|12|-|TRBV2
CASSYSTDTQYF
>TRBJ1-2|14|-|TRBV6-5
CASSRDRGWYGYTF
>TRBJ1-1|14|-|TRBV19
CASSPGVRGPEAFF
>TRBJ1-3|15|-|TRBV6-1
CASSEALQGGNTIYF
>TRBJ2-2|17|-|TRBV24-1
CATSDFLGRENTGELFF
>TRBJ1-1|12|few|TRBV29-1
CSVPTGNTEAFF
>TRBJ1-5|14|-|TRBV5-8
CASAYRVSNQPQHF
>TRBJ1-2|15|-|TRBV15
CATSRVDRAERGYTF
>TRBJ1-2|12|-|TRBV19
CASIQGVGGYTF
>TRBJ1-6|12|-|TRBV7-2
CASSFLNSPLHF
>TRBJ2-7|13|-|TRBV5-1
CASSTGLRYEQYF
>TRBJ2-7|13|few|TRBV19
CASSMDRGSEQYF
>TRBJ1-6|19|-|TRBV5-1
CASSYSLGGSDSYNSPLHF
>TRBJ2-3|13|once|TRBV5-1
CASSLGSGDTQYF
>TRBJ2-1|15|once|TRBV20-1
CSASPRTSGYNEQFF